Below, 32 T cell receptor beta chains from the same sample are listed, as sequenced in a study of regulatory T cells in long-lasting Graves disease. Specified time point: persistent/refractory GD, antithyroid drugs over 5 years with positive TRAb. Researchers made the TCR library from RNA that was extracted from PBMCs. Assembly of TCR beta libraries relied on iRepertoire HTBI primers together with Arm-PCR of CDR3 regions. Via MiXCR, TCRdb re-called the multiplex PCR reads, giving one row per CDR3 protein. The table lists fewer than 450,000 distinct CDR3 sequences, 23% of them singletons. Sample: peripheral blood mononuclear cells (PBMCs), taken when the disease was refractory, from a patient treated with antithyroid drugs. These TCRs come from a female donor with Graves disease.

This clonotype was observed a handful of times. The rearrangement joins TRBV19 to TRBJ1-1; no reliable D call. Deletions cut 5 bases from V and 0 bases from J, with 13 bases between. CDR3 length: 15 amino acids. Germline CDR1 LNHDA, CDR2 SQIVND (reference sequence). CDR3 DNA sequence: TGTGCCAGTAGTCTTATTCCAAACCTGAACACTGAAGCTTTCTTT. Translated: CASSLIPNLNTEAFF.

The chain links TRBV7-9 to TRBJ2-7, with D tentatively TRBD1 (6 bases). V gave up 1 base and J gave up 6 bases, with 13 bases separating them. This CDR3 is built from 14 residues. The germline V gene encodes CDR1 SEHNR and CDR2 FQNEAQ (reference sequence). The CDR3 loop is CASSLGGQRGEQYF. The CDR3 coding sequence is TGTGCCAGCAGCTTAGGGGGACAACGGGGCGAGCAGTACTTC.

This sequence joins TRBV27 and TRBJ1-2; 10 positions match TRBD1. CDR1 MNHEY and CDR2 SMNVEV come from the germline V gene (reference sequence). V was clipped by 2 bases and J by 6 bases; unmatched bases: 6. CDR3 length: 15 residues. The CDR3 coding sequence is TGTGCCAGCAGTTTACCCGGACAGGGGGTGGATGGCTACACCTTC. Encoded protein: CASSLPGQGVDGYTF.

This clonotype has a count of ten or more. The genes are TRBV2 and TRBJ2-7, with 7 bases identical to TRBD2. This CDR3 comprises 14 residues. The trim removed 7 bases at V and 3 bases at J, leaving 9 bases unmatched. Per germline, CDR1 SNHLY and CDR2 FYNNEI. DNA of the CDR3: TGTGCCAGCACCGAACTAGCGAGAATCTACGAGCAGTACTTC. This sequence encodes CASTELARIYEQYF.

In its sample, this clonotype was seen a few times. The chain combines TRBV7-6 with TRBJ2-5; D is possibly TRBD1 (5 bases). The V gene lost 1 base and the J gene lost 0 bases, with 9 bases spanning the gap. This CDR3 contains 15 residues. Looked up from germline, CDR1 is SGHVS and CDR2 is FNYEAQ. DNA for the CDR3: TGTGCCAGCAGCTTAGAGGACAAGTACCAAGAGACCCAGTACTTC. Encoded protein: CASSLEDKYQETQYF.

V and J are TRBV5-1 and TRBJ2-2, with 14 bases that match TRBD2. The CDR3 loop spans 16 amino acids. Losses at the gene ends were 5 bases for V and 6 bases for J; bases not matched to a gene: 6. Germline V gives CDR1 SGHRS, CDR2 YFSETQ. The DNA for the CDR3 is TGCGCCAGCAGTTTTGGACTAGCGGGAGGAGCCGGGGAGCTGTTTTTT. Amino acid sequence: CASSFGLAGGAGELFF.

This clonotype was detected ten times or more. The gene calls are TRBV10-3 and TRBJ2-7; 7 nucleotides align to TRBD2. This CDR3 comprises 15 residues. Germline V CDR1 and CDR2: ENHRY, SYGVKD. With 2 bases clipped from V and 1 base from J, the junction kept 5 bases outside the gene matches. The CDR3 DNA reads TGTGCCATCAGTGAGAGAACTAGCGCATCCTACGAGCAGTACTTC. It translates to CAISERTSASYEQYF.

This clonotype was detected only once. The chain has TRBV5-1 and TRBJ2-2; tentative D call: TRBD1 (5 bases). The CDR3 covers 12 residues. The V end was cut by 8 bases, the J end by 3 bases, with 8 bases between. CDR1 is SGHRS and CDR2 is YFSETQ in the germline V gene. CDR3 coding DNA: TGCGCCAGTTTCAGGGACACCGGGGAGCTGTTTTTT. Its protein product is CASFRDTGELFF.

Points on this clonotype: A far larger clone differs by one base, so this is likely a read error. The chain combines TRBV7-2 with TRBJ1-2; tentatively, D is TRBD1 (5 bases). This CDR3 comprises 14 residues. The germline gives CDR1 SGHTA, CDR2 FQGNSA. V was pared by 4 bases and J by 10 bases, with 19 bases between. DNA of the CDR3: TGTGCCAGCAGCTCGTCCAGGGCTGCGTTGGACTACACCTTC. It specifies CASSSSRAALDYTF.

The rearrangement links TRBV7-9 to TRBJ2-1; the D gene is possibly TRBD2 (5 bases). Germline V gene sequence: CDR1 SEHNR, CDR2 FQNEAQ (reference sequence). Trimming removed 5 bases at V and 9 bases at J, with 20 bases between. The CDR3 is 15 amino acids. CDR3 amino acids: CASSLPPLVALEQFF. In DNA, the CDR3 is TGTGCCAGCAGCCTGCCCCCACTAGTCGCGCTTGAGCAGTTCTTC.

V gene TRBV6-1 combines with J gene TRBJ1-5; weak D call: TRBD1 (6 bases). CDR1 MNHNS and CDR2 SASEGT come from the germline V gene. The CDR3 totals 16 residues. V dropped 7 bases and J dropped 2 bases, with 18 bases sitting between them. This chain's CDR3 is CASISTRNRGNQPQHF. In DNA, the CDR3 is TGTGCCAGCATCTCGACTCGCAACAGGGGCAATCAGCCCCAGCATTTT.

This clonotype was counted a few times. The chain employs TRBV28 and TRBJ2-4; 12 bases agree with TRBD1. V was clipped by 5 bases and J by 8 bases; unmatched bases: 7. Per germline, CDR1 MDHEN and CDR2 SYDVKM. There are 15 residues in the CDR3. In DNA, the CDR3 is TGTGCCAGCAGTAATCCGGGACAGGGGGCTTACATTCAGTACTTC. It yields the protein CASSNPGQGAYIQYF.

The table lists this clonotype with a few counts. This may be a read error: a much more frequent sequence differs by one nucleotide. The chain recombines TRBV28 with TRBJ1-5; D perhaps matches TRBD1 (6 bases). The V gene's germline CDR1 is MDHEN and CDR2 SYDVKM. The CDR3 consists of 15 residues. The CDR3 is CASSYSGQFNQSQHF. Written as DNA, the CDR3 is TGTGCCAGCAGTTACTCAGGACAGTTCAATCAGTCCCAGCATTTT.

CDR3 DNA sequence: TGTGCCAGTAGTCCCCCTGGACAGGGATGGGGATACGAGCAGTACTTC. Its translation is CASSPPGQGWGYEQYF. The chain links TRBV19 to TRBJ2-7; 8 positions match TRBD1. The CDR3 is 16 amino acids. Germline CDR1 LNHDA, CDR2 SQIVND (reference sequence). Trimming removed 5 bases from V and 4 bases from J; junction bases left unmatched: 13.

This clonotype was counted only a few times. The chain has TRBV4-1 and TRBJ2-5, with 12 bases fitting TRBD2. CDR3 length: 18 residues. With V trimmed by 5 bases and J by 1 base, 11 bases remained unmatched. Per germline, CDR1 MGHRA and CDR2 YSYEKL. CDR3 sequence: CASSVDRGLAGPQETQYF. For the CDR3, the DNA is TGCGCCAGCAGCGTGGATCGCGGACTAGCGGGACCCCAAGAGACCCAGTACTTC.

On this clonotype: A much larger clone sits a single nucleotide away, making a read error possible. This chain joins TRBV28 and TRBJ2-5; TRBD1 matches 10 bases. This CDR3 has 15 residues. Germline CDR1 reads MDHEN; CDR2 reads SYDVKM. The DNA for the CDR3 is TGTGCCAGCAGTTCGACAGGGGGCCGAGAAGAGGCCCAGTACTTC. Translated: CASSSTGGREEAQYF.

The rearrangement joins TRBV20-1 to TRBJ2-5; 7 bases align to TRBD2. Trimming took 2 bases from V and 5 from J; bases not matched to a gene: 8. Germline V lookup: CDR1 DFQATT, CDR2 SNEGSKA (reference sequence). The CDR3 runs to 14 residues. The CDR3 loop is CSARHLAGRETQYF. The CDR3 bases are TGCAGTGCTAGACATCTCGCCGGGAGGGAGACCCAGTACTTC.

On this clonotype: A much larger clonotype is one base distant, so this may be a read error. The gene calls are TRBV7-2 and TRBJ2-2; D might be TRBD1 or TRBD2, each matching 5 bases. Germline V lookup: CDR1 SGHTA, CDR2 FQGNSA. The length of the CDR3 is 14 residues. The CDR3 is CASRPGPSTGEPFF. Here the CDR3 DNA reads TGTGCCAGCAGGCCGGGACCGAGCACCGGGGAGCCGTTTTTT.

The sample holds many counts of this clonotype. The chain couples TRBV15 to TRBJ1-1, with D hard to call. Germline values: CDR1 LNHNV, CDR2 YYDKDF (reference sequence). Trimming shortened V by 1 base and J by 1 base, and 7 bases separated the two germline ends. The CDR3 has 14 amino acids. The CDR3 sequence: CATSRVAQNTEAFF. The CDR3 DNA reads as TGTGCCACCAGCAGAGTCGCGCAGAACACTGAAGCTTTCTTT. The whole variable domain, remainder taken from reference TRBV15 and TRBJ1-1, is DAMVIQNPRYQVTQFGKPVTLSCSQTLNHNVMYWYQQKSSQAPKLLFHYYDKDFNNEADTPDNFQSRRPNTSFCFLDIRSPGLGDTAMYLCATSRVAQNTEAFFGQGTRLTVV.

This rearrangement joins TRBV3-1 to TRBJ1-4; D gene uncertain. CDR1 is LGHDT and CDR2 is YNNKEL in the germline V gene (reference sequence). V shed 4 bases and J shed 8 bases, with 17 bases lying between them. CDR3 length: 15 amino acids. CDR3 DNA sequence: TGTGCCAGCAGCCCAGGACCGACGGGATCCGAAAAACTGTTTTTT. It encodes CASSPGPTGSEKLFF.

The genes are TRBV30 and TRBJ1-1; no clear D. CDR3 length: 15 amino acids. CDR1 and CDR2 (germline): GTSNPN, SVGIG (reference sequence). Trimming removed 0 bases from V and 0 bases from J, with 11 bases in between. CDR3 nucleotides: TGTGCCTGGAGTGTAACGGGTCTCATGAACACTGAAGCTTTCTTT. Translation: CAWSVTGLMNTEAFF.

In its sample, this clonotype was seen a few times. V usage is TRBV5-6 and J usage is TRBJ2-7, with D tentatively TRBD1 (5 bases). This CDR3 is 15 amino acids long. The V gene lost 3 bases and the J gene lost 3 bases, with 16 bases spanning the gap. Germline V CDR1 and CDR2: SGHDT, YYEEEE. CDR3 region: CASSSWTQGNYEQYF. CDR3 sequence (DNA): TGTGCCAGCAGCTCGTGGACGCAGGGAAACTACGAGCAGTACTTC.

In its sample, this clonotype was seen many times. The chain has TRBV28 and TRBJ1-1; D gene ambiguous. The germline CDR1 and CDR2 sequences are MDHEN and SYDVKM. V lost 5 bases and J lost 3, with 13 bases in between. CDR3 length: 14 residues. This CDR3 is CASSPEDWYTEAFF. The CDR3 nucleotides read TGTGCCAGCAGTCCGGAAGACTGGTACACTGAAGCTTTCTTT.

This clonotype was counted many times. V usage is TRBV6-1 and J usage is TRBJ2-2, with D perhaps being TRBD1 or TRBD2 (5 bases each). The CDR3 contains 13 residues. Germline CDR1 MNHNS, CDR2 SASEGT. Trimming pared 8 bases from V and 5 bases from J, leaving 12 bases between. The chain's CDR3 is CASRDPNTGELFF. Written as DNA, the CDR3 is TGTGCCAGCCGGGACCCCAATACCGGGGAGCTGTTTTTT.

The chain employs TRBV7-6 and TRBJ1-1, with 7 bases fitting TRBD1. With 4 bases clipped from V and 0 bases from J, the junction kept 5 bases outside the gene matches. Per germline, CDR1 SGHVS and CDR2 FNYEAQ. This CDR3 has 15 amino acids. The CDR3 sequence is CASSSPGQMNTEAFF. The CDR3 coding sequence is TGTGCCAGCAGCTCGCCGGGACAGATGAACACTGAAGCTTTCTTT.

This clonotype was detected many times. This chain uses TRBV12-3 or TRBV12-4 with TRBJ1-5; D is ambiguous. The CDR3 has 15 amino acids. Trimming pared 5 bases from V and 3 bases from J, leaving 14 bases between. The CDR3 DNA reads TGTGCCAGCAGTGCCACCGGGCCCCACAATCAGCCCCAGCATTTT. It yields the protein CASSATGPHNQPQHF.

This clonotype was recorded at least ten times. The chain links TRBV28 to TRBJ2-6, with unresolved D. The CDR3 extends over 13 amino acids. From germline, CDR1 is MDHEN and CDR2 SYDVKM. Deletions cut 6 bases from V and 9 bases from J, with 12 bases between. CDR3 loop: CASSYDSVNVLTF. CDR3 sequence (DNA): TGTGCCAGCAGCTACGATTCGGTCAACGTCCTGACTTTC. The entire variable domain, with the rest obtained from reference TRBV28 and TRBJ2-6, is as follows: DVKVTQSSRYLVKRTGEKVFLECVQDMDHENMFWYRQDPGLGLRLIYFSYDVKMKEKGDIPEGYSVSREKKERFSLILESASTNQTSMYLCASSYDSVNVLTFGAGSRLTVL.

A remark on this clonotype: Relative to the germline gene, one junction end is altered; a read error may explain this. V and J are TRBV7-3 and TRBJ2-4; 10 nucleotides line up with TRBD1. In germline, CDR1 is SGHTA, CDR2 FQGTGA. The CDR3 spans 14 residues. The DNA of the CDR3 is TGCGCCAGCAGCCTGGACAGGGGGGCAAACATTCAGTACTTC. Its protein is CASSLDRGANIQYF.

This clonotype appeared many times. V usage is TRBV2 and J usage is TRBJ2-7; the match to TRBD1 covers 7 bases. This CDR3 contains 16 residues. Germline V lookup: CDR1 SNHLY, CDR2 FYNNEI. V lost 6 bases and J lost 3; bases outside the gene matches: 14. CDR3 amino acids: CASRTGGAGGNYEQYF. The CDR3 nucleotides are TGTGCCAGCAGAACCGGAGGCGCAGGGGGAAACTACGAGCAGTACTTC.

This clonotype was recorded at least ten times. This rearrangement joins TRBV28 to TRBJ1-2, with D perhaps TRBD1 (6 bases). Germline V CDR1 and CDR2: MDHEN, SYDVKM. The length of the CDR3 is 17 residues. Deletions cut 3 bases from V and 8 bases from J, with 25 bases between. The CDR3 loop is CASSLLTGPTYALGYTF. CDR3 in DNA: TGTGCCAGCAGTTTGTTGACAGGCCCCACCTATGCTCTGGGCTACACCTTC.

This clonotype appeared many times. This chain uses TRBV28 with TRBJ2-5, with a weak D call TRBD2 (8 bases). CDR3 length equals 18 residues. Germline CDR1 is MDHEN and CDR2 is SYDVKM. Trimming took 5 bases from V and 0 from J, leaving 22 bases between them. The DNA for the CDR3 is TGTGCCAGCAGTCCTTTAGGGGGCACTAGCGGAAACCAAGAGACCCAGTACTTC. Its translation: CASSPLGGTSGNQETQYF.

This clonotype was detected a few times. In DNA, the CDR3 is TGTGCCAGCAGCCTTCATAGGGGGAACACTGAAGCTTTCTTT. Its translation is CASSLHRGNTEAFF. The chain links TRBV5-5 to TRBJ1-1, with D perhaps TRBD1 (5 bases). In germline, CDR1 is SGHKS, CDR2 YYEKEE (reference sequence). The CDR3 has 14 residues. V was pared by 4 bases and J by 1 base, with 11 bases between.